The 5 T cell receptor beta chains listed next were all sequenced from one sample in a study of tumor-infiltrating lymphocytes in primary liver carcinoma. With approximately 470 ng total RNA as template and a constant-region primer, TCR beta cDNA was made. Three nested multiplex PCR rounds of slightly modified ARM-PCR generated TCR beta libraries. Investigators reported that the first two PCR rounds, at 10 cycles each, used TRBV1-TRBV30 forward primers with a C-beta reverse primer. MiXCR was run by TCRdb on the multiplex PCR reads, yielding one entry per CDR3 protein. The sample includes approximately 300,000 distinct CDR3 sequences, around three fifths of them seen just once. Germline DNA was also extracted, while the blood RNA originated from unsorted whole blood. Material for sequencing was peripheral blood. The receptors here all came from a man aged 40-50 years with primary liver carcinoma and hepatitis B virus infection.

A remark on this clonotype: A read error may explain this, as a much larger clone is one base away. The conserved phenylalanine or tryptophan normally closing the CDR3 is absent here, so this likely arose from a read error. The gene calls are TRBV6-5 and TRBJ2-3; weak D call: TRBD2 (6 bases). The V gene's germline CDR1 is MNHEY and CDR2 SVGAGI. The CDR3 is made up of 14 amino acids. Trimming stripped 4 bases from V and 2 bases from J, with 10 bases between. The CDR3 sequence: CASSWRDHTDTQYL. In DNA, the CDR3 is TGTGCCAGCAGTTGGCGGGACCACACAGATACGCAGTATCTT.

The V gene is TRBV29-1, the J gene TRBJ2-1; 7 nucleotides line up with TRBD2. J gave up 0 bases and V 6 bases, and 5 bases lay outside the gene matches. CDR3 length: 14 residues. CDR1 is SQVTM and CDR2 is ANQGSEA in the germline V gene. The CDR3, as DNA: TGCAGCGTCCAAGCGGGAAACTCCTACAATGAGCAGTTCTTC. Amino acids: CSVQAGNSYNEQFF.

V and J are TRBV11-2 and TRBJ2-1; the match to TRBD1 covers 8 bases. CDR3 length: 19 amino acids. The J segment lost 1 base and the V segment lost 4 bases, leaving 15 bases of the junction unmatched. The germline V gene encodes CDR1 SGHAT and CDR2 FQNNGV. CDR3 loop: CASSSIPRGQGPSYNEQFF. The DNA of the CDR3 is TGTGCCAGCAGCTCCATCCCGCGTGGACAGGGACCTTCCTACAATGAGCAGTTCTTC.

With respect to this clonotype: A clone one base away is much larger, so this may be a read error. V is TRBV12-3 or TRBV12-4 and J is TRBJ2-3, with 9 bases identical to TRBD2. The CDR3 is 15 amino acids. The CDR3 spells CVSRVGLAGTDTQYF. The CDR3 nucleotides are TGTGTCAGCAGGGTAGGGCTAGCGGGGACAGATACGCAGTATTTT.

Concerning this clonotype itself: The junction and the germline gene differ at one end; a read error may be behind it. The gene calls are TRBV28 and TRBJ1-6; no clear D. Per germline, CDR1 MDHEN and CDR2 SYDVKM. The CDR3 is 16 residues long. This chain's CDR3 is CASGSPPGPPGSLLHF. The CDR3, as DNA: TGTGCCAGCGGATCTCCTCCTGGGCCGCCGGGTTCACTCCTCCACTTT.